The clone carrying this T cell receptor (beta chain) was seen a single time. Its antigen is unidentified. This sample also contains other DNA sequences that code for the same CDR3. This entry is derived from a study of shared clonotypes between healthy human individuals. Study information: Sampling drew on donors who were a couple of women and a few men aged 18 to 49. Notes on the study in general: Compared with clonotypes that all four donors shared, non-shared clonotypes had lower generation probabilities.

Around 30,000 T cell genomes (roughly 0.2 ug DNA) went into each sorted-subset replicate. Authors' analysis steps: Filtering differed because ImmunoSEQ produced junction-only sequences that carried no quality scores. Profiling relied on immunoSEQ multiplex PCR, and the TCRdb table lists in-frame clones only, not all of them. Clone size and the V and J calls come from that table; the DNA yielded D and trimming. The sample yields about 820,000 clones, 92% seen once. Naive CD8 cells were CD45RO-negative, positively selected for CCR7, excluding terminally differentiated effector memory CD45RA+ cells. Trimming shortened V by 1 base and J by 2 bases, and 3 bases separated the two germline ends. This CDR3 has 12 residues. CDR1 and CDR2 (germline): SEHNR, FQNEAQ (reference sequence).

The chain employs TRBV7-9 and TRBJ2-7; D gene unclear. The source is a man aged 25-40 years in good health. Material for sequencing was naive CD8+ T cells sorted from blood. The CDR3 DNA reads TGTGCCAGCAGCTTAGTACCCTACGAGCAGTACTTC. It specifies CASSLVPYEQYF.